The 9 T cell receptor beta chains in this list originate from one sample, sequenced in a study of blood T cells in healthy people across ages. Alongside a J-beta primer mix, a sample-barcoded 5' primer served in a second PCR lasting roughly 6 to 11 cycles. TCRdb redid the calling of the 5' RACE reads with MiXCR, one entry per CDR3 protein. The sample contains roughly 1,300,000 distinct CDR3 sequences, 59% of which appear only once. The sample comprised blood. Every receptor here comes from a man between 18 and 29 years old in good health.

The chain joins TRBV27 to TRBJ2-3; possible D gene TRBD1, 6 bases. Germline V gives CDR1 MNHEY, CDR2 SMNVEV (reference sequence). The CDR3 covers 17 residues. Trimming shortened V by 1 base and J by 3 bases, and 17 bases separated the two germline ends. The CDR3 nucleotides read TGTGCCAGCAGTTTATACCCGGGACAATCGGCAACAGATACGCAGTATTTT. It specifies CASSLYPGQSATDTQYF.

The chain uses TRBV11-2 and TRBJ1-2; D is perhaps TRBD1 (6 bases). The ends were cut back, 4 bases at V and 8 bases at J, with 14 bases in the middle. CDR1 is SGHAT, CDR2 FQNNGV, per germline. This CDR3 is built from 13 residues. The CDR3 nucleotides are TGTGCCAGCAGCTCTCCATCAGGGGACGGCTACACCTTC. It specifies CASSSPSGDGYTF. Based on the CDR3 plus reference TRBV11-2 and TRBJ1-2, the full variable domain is EAGVAQSPRYKIIEKRQSVAFWCNPISGHATLYWYQQILGQGPKLLIQFQNNGVVDDSQLPKDRFSAERLKGVDSTLKIQPAKLEDSAVYLCASSSPSGDGYTFGSGTRLTVV.

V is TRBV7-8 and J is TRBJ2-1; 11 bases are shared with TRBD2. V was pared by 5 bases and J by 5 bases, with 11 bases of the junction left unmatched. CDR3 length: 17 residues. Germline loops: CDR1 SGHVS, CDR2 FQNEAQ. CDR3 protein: CASSPLGVLAGDNEQFF. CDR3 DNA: TGTGCCAGCAGCCCCCTAGGGGTACTAGCGGGAGACAATGAGCAGTTCTTC. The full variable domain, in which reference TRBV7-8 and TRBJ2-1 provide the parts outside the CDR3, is GAGVSQSPRYKVAKRGQDVALRCDPISGHVSLFWYQQALGQGPEFLTYFQNEAQLDKSGLPSDRFFAERPEGSVSTLKIQRTQQEDSAVYLCASSPLGVLAGDNEQFFGPGTRLTVL.

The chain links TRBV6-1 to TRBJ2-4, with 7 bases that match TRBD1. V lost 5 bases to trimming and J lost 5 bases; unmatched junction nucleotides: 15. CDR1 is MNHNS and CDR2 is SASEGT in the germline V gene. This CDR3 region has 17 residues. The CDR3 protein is CASSQGITRDSENIQYF. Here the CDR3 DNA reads TGTGCCAGCAGTCAAGGAATAACCCGGGACAGTGAAAACATTCAGTACTTC.

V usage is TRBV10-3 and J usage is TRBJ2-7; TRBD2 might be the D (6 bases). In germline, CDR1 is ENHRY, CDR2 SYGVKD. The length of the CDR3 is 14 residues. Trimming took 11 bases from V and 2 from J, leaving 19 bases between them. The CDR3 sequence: CASNGLEGPYEQYF. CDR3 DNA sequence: TGTGCCTCCAACGGCCTGGAGGGACCCTACGAGCAGTACTTC.

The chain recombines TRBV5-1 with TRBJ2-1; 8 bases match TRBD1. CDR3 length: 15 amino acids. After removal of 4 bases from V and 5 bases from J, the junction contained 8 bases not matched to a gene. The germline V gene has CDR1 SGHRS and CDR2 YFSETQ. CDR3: CASSRRTGTDNEQFF. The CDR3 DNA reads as TGCGCCAGCAGCCGACGGACAGGGACCGACAATGAGCAGTTCTTC.

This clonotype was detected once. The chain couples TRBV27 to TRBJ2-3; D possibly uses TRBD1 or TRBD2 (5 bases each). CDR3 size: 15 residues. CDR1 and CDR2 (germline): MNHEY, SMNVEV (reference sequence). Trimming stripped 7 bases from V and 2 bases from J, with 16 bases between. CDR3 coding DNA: TGTGCCAGCACACCGGTGGCAGGGACCACAGATACGCAGTATTTT. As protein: CASTPVAGTTDTQYF.

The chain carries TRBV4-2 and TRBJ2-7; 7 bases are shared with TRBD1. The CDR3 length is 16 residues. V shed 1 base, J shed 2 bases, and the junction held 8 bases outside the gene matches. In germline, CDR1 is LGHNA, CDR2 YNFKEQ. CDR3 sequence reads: CASSQGGQGVPYEQYF. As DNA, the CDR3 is TGTGCCAGCAGCCAAGGGGGCCAGGGGGTACCCTACGAGCAGTACTTC.

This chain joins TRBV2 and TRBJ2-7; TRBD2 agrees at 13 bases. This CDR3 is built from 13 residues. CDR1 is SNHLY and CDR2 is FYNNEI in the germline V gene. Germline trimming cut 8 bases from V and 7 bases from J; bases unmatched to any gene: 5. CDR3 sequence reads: CASGLAGVNEQYF. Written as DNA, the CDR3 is TGTGCCAGCGGACTAGCGGGAGTTAATGAGCAGTACTTC.